The source of this T cell receptor beta chain is a study of blood T cells in healthy people across ages. Through a sample-barcoded 5' primer and a J-beta primer mix, a second PCR was run for about 6 to 11 cycles. Each cDNA molecule was tagged by a template-switch adaptor with 12 random nucleotides. TCRdb recomputed calls from the 5' RACE reads with MiXCR, one row per CDR3 protein. The table records about 1,400,000 distinct CDR3 sequences, approximately 59% of them present only once. Study outcomes and limitations: Without sorted subsets, naive and antigen-experienced compartments could not be conclusively compared. TCR beta diversity, measured per million T cells, fell in a roughly linear way with age.

As regards this clonotype: Its antigen is currently unknown.

The length of the CDR3 is 15 residues. V was clipped by 9 bases and J by 3 bases, with 17 bases between them. Germline-derived CDR1 and CDR2 are KGHDR and SFDVKD. The receptor was derived from a man between 18 and 29 years old in good health. The material sequenced was blood. The rearrangement uses TRBV24-1 and TRBJ2-1, with D tentatively TRBD1 or TRBD2 (6 bases each). CDR3 in DNA: TGTGCCACCGCCAACCATGGGGGGCTCTACAATGAGCAGTTCTTC. Translation gives CATANHGGLYNEQFF.